The clone carrying this TCR beta chain was counted between two and nine times. Germline lookup yields CDR1 DFQATT and CDR2 SNEGSKA (reference sequence). Trimming at V came to 3 bases and at J to 4 bases, leaving 6 bases not matched to a gene. CDR3 length: 15 amino acids. The source of the sample is a study of regulatory T cells in long-lasting Graves disease. Described time point: newly diagnosed GD, antithyroid drugs for less than 3 months. The TCR library was made from RNA extracted from PBMCs. CDR3-region Arm-PCR and iRepertoire HTBI primers produced the TCR beta libraries. Via MiXCR, TCRdb re-called the multiplex PCR reads, giving one row per CDR3 protein. The data contain a few hundred thousand distinct CDR3 sequences, over 14% of them seen just once; the ten biggest clones take up over 7.5%. These data were also reused for a study on T cells in Graves' hyperthyroidism and ophthalmopathy.

This sequence was found in a woman in her 40s with Graves disease. The chain recombines TRBV20-1 with TRBJ2-5; 12 positions agree with TRBD2. The sample here was peripheral blood mononuclear cells (PBMCs), taken at new diagnosis, from a patient treated with antithyroid drugs. The CDR3 DNA reads as TGCAGTGCTAGTCCTAGCGGGAGGGAAGGAGAGACCCAGTACTTC. Protein: CSASPSGREGETQYF.